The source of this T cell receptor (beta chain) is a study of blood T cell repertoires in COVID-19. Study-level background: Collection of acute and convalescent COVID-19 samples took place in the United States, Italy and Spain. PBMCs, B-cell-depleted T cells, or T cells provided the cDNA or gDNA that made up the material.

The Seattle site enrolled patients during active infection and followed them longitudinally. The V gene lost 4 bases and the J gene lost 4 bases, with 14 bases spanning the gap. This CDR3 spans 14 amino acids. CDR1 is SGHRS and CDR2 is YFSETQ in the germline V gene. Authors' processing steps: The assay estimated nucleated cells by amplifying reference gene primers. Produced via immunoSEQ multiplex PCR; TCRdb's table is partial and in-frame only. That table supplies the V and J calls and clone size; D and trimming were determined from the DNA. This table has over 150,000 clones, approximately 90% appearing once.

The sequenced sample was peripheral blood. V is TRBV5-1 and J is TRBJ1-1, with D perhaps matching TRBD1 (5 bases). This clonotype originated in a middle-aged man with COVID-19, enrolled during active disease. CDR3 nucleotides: TGCGCCAGCAGCACCGCAGGGATGGCCACTGAAGCTTTCTTT. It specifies CASSTAGMATEAFF.